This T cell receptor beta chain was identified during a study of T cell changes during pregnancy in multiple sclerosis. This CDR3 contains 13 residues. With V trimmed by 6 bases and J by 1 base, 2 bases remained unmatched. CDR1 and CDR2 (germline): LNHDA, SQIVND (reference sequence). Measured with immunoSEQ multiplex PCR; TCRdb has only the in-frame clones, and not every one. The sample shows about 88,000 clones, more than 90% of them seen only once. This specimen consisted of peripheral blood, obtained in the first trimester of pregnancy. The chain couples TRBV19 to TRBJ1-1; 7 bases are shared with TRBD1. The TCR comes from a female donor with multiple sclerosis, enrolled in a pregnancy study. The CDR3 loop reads CASRHRGNTEAFF. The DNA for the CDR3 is TGTGCCAGTAGACACAGGGGGAACACTGAAGCTTTCTTT.